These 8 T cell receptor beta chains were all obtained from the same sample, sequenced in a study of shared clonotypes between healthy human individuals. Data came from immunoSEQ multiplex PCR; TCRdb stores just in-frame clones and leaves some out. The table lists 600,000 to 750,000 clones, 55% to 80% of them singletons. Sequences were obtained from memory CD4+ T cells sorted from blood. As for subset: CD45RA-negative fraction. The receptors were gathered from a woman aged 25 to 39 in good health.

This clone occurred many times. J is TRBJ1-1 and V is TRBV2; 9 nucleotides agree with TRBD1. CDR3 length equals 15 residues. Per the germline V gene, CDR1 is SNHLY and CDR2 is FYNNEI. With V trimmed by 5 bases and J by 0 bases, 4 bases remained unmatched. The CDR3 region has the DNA TGTGCCAGCAGTCCAACAGGGGGCTTGAACACTGAAGCTTTCTTT. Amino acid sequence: CASSPTGGLNTEAFF.

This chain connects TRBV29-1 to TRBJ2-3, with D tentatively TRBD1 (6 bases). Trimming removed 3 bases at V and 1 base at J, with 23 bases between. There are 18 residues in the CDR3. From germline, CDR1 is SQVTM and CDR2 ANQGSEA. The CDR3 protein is CSVDSILSGARGTDTQYF. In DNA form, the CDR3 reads TGCAGCGTTGACTCGATCCTTTCAGGGGCGAGGGGCACAGATACGCAGTATTTT.

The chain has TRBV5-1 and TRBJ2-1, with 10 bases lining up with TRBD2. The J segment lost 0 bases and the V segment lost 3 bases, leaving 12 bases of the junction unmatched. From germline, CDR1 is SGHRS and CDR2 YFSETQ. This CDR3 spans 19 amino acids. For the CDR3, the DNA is TGCGCCAGCAGCTCACTCCGAGATAGCGGGAGGAGCTCCTACAATGAGCAGTTCTTC. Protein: CASSSLRDSGRSSYNEQFF. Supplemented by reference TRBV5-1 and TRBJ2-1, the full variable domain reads KAGVTQTPRYLIKTRGQQVTLSCSPISGHRSVSWYQQTPGQGLQFLFEYFSETQRNKGNFPGRFSGRQFSNSRSEMNVSTLELGDSALYLCASSSLRDSGRSSYNEQFFGPGTRLTVL.

CDR3 sequence (DNA): TGCACCAGCAGCCACGAGGACAGGGAACATCAGCCCCAGCATTTT. The encoded protein is CTSSHEDREHQPQHF. This chain joins TRBV1 and TRBJ1-5; the D segment call TRBD1 is taken from the table without a DNA check. TRBV1 is designated a pseudogene. The CDR3 consists of 15 residues.

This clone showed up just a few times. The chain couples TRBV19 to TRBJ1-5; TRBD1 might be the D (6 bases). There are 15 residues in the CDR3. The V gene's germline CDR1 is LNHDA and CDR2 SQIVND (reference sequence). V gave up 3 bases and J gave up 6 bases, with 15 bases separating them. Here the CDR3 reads CASSIVVTGPQPQHF. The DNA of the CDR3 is TGTGCCAGTAGTATTGTGGTCACAGGGCCTCAGCCCCAGCATTTT.

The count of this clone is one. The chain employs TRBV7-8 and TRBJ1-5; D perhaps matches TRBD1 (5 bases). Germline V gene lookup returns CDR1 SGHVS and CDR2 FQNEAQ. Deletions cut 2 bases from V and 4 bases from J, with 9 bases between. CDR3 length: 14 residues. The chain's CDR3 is CASSLNGANQPQHF. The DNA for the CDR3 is TGTGCCAGCAGCTTAAACGGGGCTAATCAGCCCCAGCATTTT.

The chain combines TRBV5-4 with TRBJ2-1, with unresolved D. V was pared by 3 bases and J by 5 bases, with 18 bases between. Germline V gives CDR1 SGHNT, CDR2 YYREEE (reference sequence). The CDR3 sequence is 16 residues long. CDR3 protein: CASSSFGKTLDNEQFF. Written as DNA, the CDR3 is TGTGCCAGCAGCTCGTTTGGGAAAACCCTAGACAATGAGCAGTTCTTC. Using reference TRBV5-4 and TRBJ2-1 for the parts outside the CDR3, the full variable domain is ETGVTQSPTHLIKTRGQQVTLRCSSQSGHNTVSWYQQALGQGPQFIFQYYREEENGRGNFPPRFSGLQFPNYSSELNVNALELDDSALYLCASSSFGKTLDNEQFFGPGTRLTVL.

For the CDR3, the DNA is TGTGCCAGCAGTGAAGGGGTCACTGAAGCTTTCTTT. Translated, it gives CASSEGVTEAFF. V is TRBV2 and J is TRBJ1-1, with D unclear. CDR3 length: 12 amino acids. V dropped 1 base and J dropped 4 bases, with 4 bases sitting between them. In germline, CDR1 is SNHLY, CDR2 FYNNEI.